This TCR beta chain was identified during a study of control samples from healthy donors and cancer patients. After removal of 3 bases from V and 3 bases from J, the junction contained 5 bases not matched to a gene. CDR1 DFQATT and CDR2 SNEGSKA come from the germline V gene (reference sequence). The CDR3 sequence is 15 residues long. The table came from immunoSEQ multiplex PCR; TCRdb's copy has only in-frame clones and leaves some out. The sample has 75,000 to 90,000 clones, more than 75% seen once. The source is a woman between 40 and 50 years old in good health. The sequenced sample consisted of blood. J is TRBJ2-2 and V is TRBV20-1; 9 bases line up with TRBD2. The CDR3 coding sequence is TGCAGTGCTAGTTTAGCGGGGGCCCACACCGGGGAGCTGTTTTTT. It translates to CSASLAGAHTGELFF.